This TCR beta chain was captured in a study of blood T cell repertoires in COVID-19. Study overall: Samples came from the United States, Italy and Spain, spanning acute and convalescent COVID-19. T cells, B-cell-depleted T cells, or PBMCs provided the cDNA or gDNA that served as material.

This CDR3 comprises 18 residues. The V and J ends lost 6 bases and 0 bases respectively, with 18 bases between them. Germline CDR1 is MNHEY and CDR2 is SMNVEV (reference sequence). In the source study's methods: How many nucleated cells were present was estimated from reference gene primer amplification. This table comes from immunoSEQ multiplex PCR, and its TCRdb copy is limited to in-frame clones, with some not included. V and J calls plus clone size are reproduced from that table; the DNA served to infer D and trimming. There are about 98,000 clones in the sample; more than 65% occur only once, and about 10% lies in the top ten. This clone was counted only a few times.

Sequencing was done on a sample of peripheral blood. The receptor was isolated from an elderly woman with acute or convalescent COVID-19. The genes are TRBV27 and TRBJ1-6; a weak D match, TRBD1 (5 bases). The CDR3 here is CASRSEGLRSSYNSPLHF. CDR3 DNA: TGTGCCAGCAGGAGTGAGGGACTTCGGAGCTCCTATAATTCACCCCTCCACTTT.